The 21 T cell receptor beta chains listed next were all sequenced from one sample in a study of cytomegalovirus exposure and HLA in healthy donors. PCR was performed using 60 Vbeta and 13 Jbeta primers. Some clones are missing from TCRdb's copy, which holds only in-frame ones; the method was immunoSEQ multiplex PCR. The sample yields about 200,000 clones, around nine tenths seen once. Source material: PBMCs. These receptors all stem from a woman in her 30s in good health and CMV-seronegative.

The chain joins TRBV6-5 to TRBJ2-2; D is undetermined. The CDR3 consists of 14 residues. Trimming pared 5 bases from V and 5 bases from J, leaving 12 bases between. CDR1 and CDR2 (germline): MNHEY, SVGAGI. Here the CDR3 reads CASSERTETGELFF. The CDR3 region has the DNA TGTGCCAGCAGTGAAAGAACAGAAACCGGGGAGCTGTTTTTT.

V gene TRBV28 combines with J gene TRBJ2-6; D remains unclear. Germline lookup yields CDR1 MDHEN and CDR2 SYDVKM. Trimming stripped 0 bases from V and 4 bases from J, with 10 bases between. This CDR3 region has 16 residues. CDR3: CASSLWAGIGANVLTF. CDR3 sequence (DNA): TGTGCCAGCAGTTTATGGGCAGGCATCGGGGCCAACGTCCTGACTTTC.

The chain uses TRBV27 and TRBJ2-2, with TRBD2 matching over 8 bases. Trimming cost V 5 bases and J 8 bases; bases outside gene matches: 13. Germline V gene sequence: CDR1 MNHEY, CDR2 SMNVEV (reference sequence). The CDR3 is made up of 16 amino acids. The CDR3: CASSPLGLAISGELFF. As DNA, the CDR3 is TGTGCCAGCAGTCCACTCGGACTAGCTATATCGGGGGAGCTGTTTTTT.

The chain links TRBV28 to TRBJ1-4; D possibly corresponds to TRBD1 (5 bases). V was clipped by 6 bases and J by 8 bases, with 13 bases between them. There are 13 residues in the CDR3. CDR1 and CDR2 (germline): MDHEN, SYDVKM. The CDR3 protein is CASRSQGVEKLFF. DNA for the CDR3: TGTGCCAGCAGGAGTCAGGGCGTGGAAAAACTGTTTTTT.

The chain recombines TRBV28 with TRBJ2-1; no clear D gene. From germline, CDR1 is MDHEN and CDR2 SYDVKM. This CDR3 contains 15 residues. V lost 5 bases and J lost 0, with 11 bases in between. CDR3 loop: CASSPEQSSYNEQFF. The DNA of the CDR3 is TGTGCCAGCAGTCCGGAGCAGAGCTCCTACAATGAGCAGTTCTTC.

This clone occurred once. The chain employs TRBV2 and TRBJ1-1, with D possibly being TRBD1 (6 bases). This CDR3 contains 13 residues. Per germline, CDR1 SNHLY and CDR2 FYNNEI. V was clipped by 11 bases and J by 5 bases, with 18 bases between them. The CDR3 DNA sequence: TGTGCCGGAAACAGGGCTCTGGGGACTGAAGCTTTCTTT. Translating gives CAGNRALGTEAFF.

The genes are TRBV5-6 and TRBJ1-3; D call uncertain. The germline V gene has CDR1 SGHDT and CDR2 YYEEEE. The CDR3 is 14 residues long. Trimming left V 1 base short and J 0 bases short, with 5 bases between. The CDR3: CASSLLGSGNTIYF. The CDR3 DNA reads TGTGCCAGCAGCTTGCTAGGCTCTGGAAACACCATATATTTT.

The gene calls are TRBV6-5 and TRBJ2-3; 9 nucleotides align to TRBD1. The germline CDR1 and CDR2 sequences are MNHEY and SVGAGI. V was clipped by 2 bases and J by 4 bases; unmatched bases: 4. The CDR3 consists of 15 residues. The CDR3 spells CASSYGTGLSDTQYF. The CDR3 nucleotides are TGTGCCAGCAGTTACGGGACAGGGCTTTCAGATACGCAGTATTTT.

V usage is TRBV18 and J usage is TRBJ1-5; weak D call: TRBD1 (6 bases). The V end lost 4 bases, the J end lost 1 base, and 14 bases lay between the germline ends. This CDR3 contains 16 residues. Germline V CDR1 and CDR2: KGHSH, LQKENI. CDR3 amino acids: CASSLQGTGSNQPQHF. CDR3 nucleotides: TGTGCCAGCTCACTACAGGGTACGGGGAGCAATCAGCCCCAGCATTTT.

This clone was found a few times. This CDR3 is CASSPVSANVLTF. CDR3 in DNA: TGTGCCAGCAGCCCAGTTTCGGCCAACGTCCTGACTTTC. The rearrangement joins TRBV5-6 to TRBJ2-6; no clear D. CDR1 SGHDT and CDR2 YYEEEE come from the germline V gene. V was clipped by 4 bases and J by 6 bases, with 8 bases between them. This CDR3 is built from 13 residues.

J is TRBJ1-2 and V is TRBV6-1, with D tentatively TRBD1 (5 bases). Germline V gene sequence: CDR1 MNHNS, CDR2 SASEGT. The length of the CDR3 is 14 residues. V was shortened by 5 bases and J by 5 bases, with 15 bases between the two germline ends. The CDR3 protein is CASSIDRSGYGYTF. DNA for the CDR3: TGTGCCAGCAGTATAGACAGATCCGGGTATGGCTACACCTTC.

The rearrangement joins TRBV7-9 to TRBJ2-1, with 11 bases fitting TRBD2. V shed 4 bases and J 3 bases; nucleotides not matched to a gene: 2. This CDR3 contains 15 residues. Per the germline V gene, CDR1 is SEHNR and CDR2 is FQNEAQ (reference sequence). This CDR3 is CASSWTSGYYNEQFF. DNA for the CDR3: TGTGCCAGCAGCTGGACTAGCGGGTACTACAATGAGCAGTTCTTC.

The rearrangement joins TRBV4-1 to TRBJ2-7; TRBD2 might be the D (6 bases). Germline loops: CDR1 MGHRA, CDR2 YSYEKL. CDR3 size: 14 residues. V shed 0 bases and J shed 5 bases, with 11 bases lying between them. In nucleotides, the CDR3 is TGCGCCAGCAGCCAAGAGGAGGGGCGGGACGAGCAGTACTTC. Translation gives CASSQEEGRDEQYF.

The chain employs TRBV6-1 and TRBJ1-1; 8 bases agree with TRBD1. This CDR3 spans 15 amino acids. Germline V lookup: CDR1 MNHNS, CDR2 SASEGT. V lost 1 base and J lost 4; bases outside the gene matches: 5. The CDR3, as DNA: TGTGCCAGCAGTGAAGGGACAGGGCAGATCACTGAAGCTTTCTTT. Translation gives CASSEGTGQITEAFF.

V gene TRBV28 combines with J gene TRBJ1-2, with unresolved D. Trimming stripped 5 bases from V and 3 bases from J, with 13 bases between. The CDR3 is made up of 14 amino acids. Germline CDR1 reads MDHEN; CDR2 reads SYDVKM. In DNA form, the CDR3 reads TGTGCCAGCAGTCAGGTTCCTGTCGACTATGGCTACACCTTC. Translating gives CASSQVPVDYGYTF.

The V call is TRBV2, the J call TRBJ2-5; maybe TRBD2 (7 bases). The CDR3 runs 15 residues. Germline V gene data show CDR1 as SNHLY and CDR2 as FYNNEI. The V gene lost 6 bases and the J gene lost 5 bases, with 19 bases spanning the gap. CDR3 region: CASSQWGGGPETQYF. The DNA of the CDR3 is TGTGCCAGCAGCCAATGGGGCGGGGGCCCGGAGACCCAGTACTTC.

This clone was seen a few times. The CDR3 is CASSDNSRGNTIYF. The CDR3 DNA reads as TGTGCCAGCAGTGACAACTCTCGGGGAAACACCATATATTTT. This chain links TRBV25-1 with TRBJ1-3, with D hard to call. CDR3 length: 14 residues. Per the germline V gene, CDR1 is MGHDK and CDR2 is SYGVNS. V was trimmed by 3 bases and J by 4 bases, leaving 10 bases between them.

Notes on this clone: This sample also contains other DNA sequences that code for the same CDR3. The V and J genes are TRBV5-1 and TRBJ2-7; 14 bases are a match to TRBD2. Per germline, CDR1 SGHRS and CDR2 YFSETQ. This CDR3 region has 16 residues. J gave up 4 bases and V 4 bases, and 7 bases lay outside the gene matches. The CDR3 here is CASSPGLAGVAYEQYF. The DNA of the CDR3 is TGCGCCAGCAGCCCGGGACTAGCGGGAGTGGCGTACGAGCAGTACTTC.

The chain combines TRBV9 with TRBJ2-1, with 14 bases lining up with TRBD2. The CDR3 extends over 15 amino acids. CDR1 is SGDLS, CDR2 YYNGEE, per germline. V trimming: 7 bases; J trimming: 9 bases; junction bases outside the gene matches: 9. The CDR3 nucleotides are TGTGCCAGCTCTACTCTTGGGACTAGCGGGAGTGAGCAGTTCTTC. Protein product: CASSTLGTSGSEQFF.

The chain recombines TRBV5-6 with TRBJ2-3, with D perhaps matching TRBD2 (6 bases). V was clipped by 1 base and J by 1 base, with 10 bases between them. This CDR3 is built from 15 residues. Germline V lookup: CDR1 SGHDT, CDR2 YYEEEE. CDR3 sequence: CASSLRASGTDTQYF. For the CDR3, the DNA is TGTGCCAGCAGCTTGAGGGCTAGCGGCACAGATACGCAGTATTTT.

Written as DNA, the CDR3 is TGTGCCAGCAGAGCTAGCGGGACTCCGGAGCAGTACTTC. It encodes CASRASGTPEQYF. J is TRBJ2-7 and V is TRBV6-1; 9 bases are shared with TRBD2. The V gene end was trimmed by 6 bases and the J gene end by 7 bases; junction bases not matched to a gene: 7. From germline, CDR1 is MNHNS and CDR2 SASEGT. This CDR3 has 13 amino acids.